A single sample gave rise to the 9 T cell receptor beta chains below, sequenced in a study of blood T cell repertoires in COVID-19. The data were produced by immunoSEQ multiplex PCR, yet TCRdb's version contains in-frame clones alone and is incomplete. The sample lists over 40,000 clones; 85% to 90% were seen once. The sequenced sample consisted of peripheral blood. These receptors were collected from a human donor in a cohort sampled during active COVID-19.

CDR3: CASAGRVSNTEAFF. The DNA for the CDR3 is TGTGCCAGCGCTGGGAGGGTATCGAACACTGAAGCTTTCTTT. The chain links TRBV6-6 to TRBJ1-1; no clear D gene. Trimming stripped 8 bases from V and 1 base from J, with 14 bases between. This CDR3 contains 14 residues. The germline V gene has CDR1 MNHNY and CDR2 SVGAGI (reference sequence).

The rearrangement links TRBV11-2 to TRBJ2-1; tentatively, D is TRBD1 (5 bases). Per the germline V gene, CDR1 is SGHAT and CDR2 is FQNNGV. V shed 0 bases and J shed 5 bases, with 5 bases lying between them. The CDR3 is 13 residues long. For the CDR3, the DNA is TGTGCCAGCAGCTTAGACAGGGACAATGAGCAGTTCTTC. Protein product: CASSLDRDNEQFF.

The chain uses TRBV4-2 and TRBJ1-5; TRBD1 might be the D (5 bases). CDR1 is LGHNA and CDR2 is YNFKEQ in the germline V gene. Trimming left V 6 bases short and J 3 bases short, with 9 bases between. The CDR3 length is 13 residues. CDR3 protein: CASRRGFNQPQHF. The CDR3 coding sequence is TGTGCCAGCAGACGGGGGTTCAATCAGCCCCAGCATTTT.

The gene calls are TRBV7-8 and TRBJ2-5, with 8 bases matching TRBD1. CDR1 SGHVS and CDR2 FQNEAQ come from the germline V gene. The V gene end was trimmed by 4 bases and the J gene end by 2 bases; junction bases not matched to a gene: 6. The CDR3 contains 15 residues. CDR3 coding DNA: TGTGCCAGCAGCTGGGGGGACAGGCTTCAAGAGACCCAGTACTTC. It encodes CASSWGDRLQETQYF.

The CDR3 bases are TGTGCCAGCAGCTTTTCGACAGATAGCAATCAGCCCCAGCATTTT. Translation: CASSFSTDSNQPQHF. This chain uses TRBV7-2 with TRBJ1-5; possible D gene TRBD1, 5 bases. The CDR3 has 15 residues. V lost 3 bases and J 0 bases, leaving 9 bases between the germline ends. The germline CDR1 and CDR2 sequences are SGHTA and FQGNSA.

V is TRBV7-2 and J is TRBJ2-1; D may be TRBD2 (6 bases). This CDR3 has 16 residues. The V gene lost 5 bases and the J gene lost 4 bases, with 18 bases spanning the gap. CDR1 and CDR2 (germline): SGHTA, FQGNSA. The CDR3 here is CASSPGGTVVYNEQFF. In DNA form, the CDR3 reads TGTGCCAGCAGCCCTGGCGGGACGGTAGTTTACAATGAGCAGTTCTTC.

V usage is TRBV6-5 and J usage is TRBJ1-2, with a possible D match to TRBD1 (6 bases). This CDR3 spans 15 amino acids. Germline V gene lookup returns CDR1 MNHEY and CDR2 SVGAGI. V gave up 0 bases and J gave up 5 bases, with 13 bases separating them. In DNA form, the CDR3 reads TGTGCCAGCAGTTACTCTGGGGGCAAAATGTATGGCTACACCTTC. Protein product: CASSYSGGKMYGYTF.

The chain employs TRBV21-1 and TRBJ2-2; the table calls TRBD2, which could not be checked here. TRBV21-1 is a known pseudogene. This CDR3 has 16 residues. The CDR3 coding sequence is TGTGCCAGCAGCAAAGGGGGAAGCGGAAGCACCGGGGAGCTGTTTTTT. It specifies CASSKGGSGSTGELFF.

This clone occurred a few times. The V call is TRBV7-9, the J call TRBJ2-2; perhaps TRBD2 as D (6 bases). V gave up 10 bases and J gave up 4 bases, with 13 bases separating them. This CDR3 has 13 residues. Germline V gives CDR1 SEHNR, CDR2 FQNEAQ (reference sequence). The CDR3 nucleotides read TGTGCCACCAGACTAGTTGTCACCGGGGAGCTGTTTTTT. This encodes CATRLVVTGELFF.